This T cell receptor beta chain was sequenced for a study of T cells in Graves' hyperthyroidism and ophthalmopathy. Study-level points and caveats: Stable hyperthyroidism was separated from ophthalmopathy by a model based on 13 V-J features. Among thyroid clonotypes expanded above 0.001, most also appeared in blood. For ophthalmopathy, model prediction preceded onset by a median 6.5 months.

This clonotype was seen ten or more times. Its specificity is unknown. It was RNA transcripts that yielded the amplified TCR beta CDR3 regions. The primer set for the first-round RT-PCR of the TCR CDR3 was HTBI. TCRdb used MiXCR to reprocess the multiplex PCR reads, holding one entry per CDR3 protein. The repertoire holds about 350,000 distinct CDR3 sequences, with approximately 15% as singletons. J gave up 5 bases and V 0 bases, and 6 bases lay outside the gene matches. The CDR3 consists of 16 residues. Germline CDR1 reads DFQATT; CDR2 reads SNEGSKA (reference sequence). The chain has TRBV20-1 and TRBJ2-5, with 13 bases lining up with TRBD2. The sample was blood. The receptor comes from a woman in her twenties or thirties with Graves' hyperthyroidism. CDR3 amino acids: CSAREETSGRRETQYF. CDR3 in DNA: TGCAGTGCTAGAGAGGAGACTAGCGGGAGGAGGGAGACCCAGTACTTC.